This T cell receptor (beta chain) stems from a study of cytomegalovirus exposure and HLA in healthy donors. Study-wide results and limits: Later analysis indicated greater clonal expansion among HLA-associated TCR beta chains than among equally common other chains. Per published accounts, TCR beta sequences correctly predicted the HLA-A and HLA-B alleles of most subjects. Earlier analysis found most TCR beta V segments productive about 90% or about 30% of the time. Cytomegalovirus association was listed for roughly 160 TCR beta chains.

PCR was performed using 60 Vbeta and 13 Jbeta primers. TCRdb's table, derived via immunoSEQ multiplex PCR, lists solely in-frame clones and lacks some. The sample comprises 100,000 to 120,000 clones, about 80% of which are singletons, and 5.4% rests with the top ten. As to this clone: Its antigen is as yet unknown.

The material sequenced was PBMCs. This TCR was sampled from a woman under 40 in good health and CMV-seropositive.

CDR3: CASSDDRFYGYTF. The CDR3 DNA follows: TGTGCCAGCAGCGACGACAGGTTCTATGGCTACACCTTC. The chain combines TRBV7-3 with TRBJ1-2; possible D gene TRBD1, 6 bases. This CDR3 region has 13 residues. The germline V and J ends were trimmed by 5 bases and 4 bases, with 11 bases remaining between them. The V gene's germline CDR1 is SGHTA and CDR2 FQGTGA.